This TCR beta chain derives from a study of CD8 T cells in Susac syndrome. Trimming took off 6 bases at V and 6 bases at J, with 15 bases between the two ends. Germline loops: CDR1 GTSNPN, CDR2 SVGIG (reference sequence). CDR3 size: 13 residues. Random-hexamer reverse transcription was applied to roughly 0.5 to 1 ug RNA. TCRdb reprocessed the immunoSEQ multiplex PCR reads via MiXCR and lists one record per CDR3 protein. The profile shows about 160,000 distinct CDR3 sequences, around 92% of them singletons. The chain employs TRBV30 and TRBJ1-5; no firm D call. Sequencing was performed on CD4+ T cells from PBMCs. The sequence derives from a human donor in good health. The CDR3 spells CACVIGLGQPQHF. As DNA, the CDR3 is TGTGCCTGCGTAATAGGGCTTGGTCAGCCCCAGCATTTT.